A single sample gave rise to the 10 T cell receptor beta chains below, sequenced in a study of a mutant IDH1 vaccine in newly diagnosed glioma. Stated time point: week 11, during vaccination. Doses of 300 ug of mutant IDH1 20-mer peptide were given with topical imiquimod. Measured with immunoSEQ multiplex PCR; TCRdb has only the in-frame clones, and not every one. This sample has about 40,000 clones, with 75% to 90% found just once. These receptors have no known antigen. The sequencing used peripheral blood mononuclear cells (PBMCs), collected from a glioma patient whose treatment included an IDH1 peptide vaccine. These TCRs come from a woman aged 25-40 years with glioma. Some clones in this sample may be carry-over from other donors' samples.

J is TRBJ1-1 and V is TRBV7-9, with 7 bases matching TRBD1. The J segment lost 5 bases and the V segment lost 5 bases, leaving 17 bases of the junction unmatched. CDR1 is SEHNR, CDR2 FQNEAQ, per germline (reference sequence). This CDR3 is 17 amino acids long. The CDR3 is CASSVGHEKGAPTEAFF. The CDR3 nucleotides are TGTGCCAGCAGCGTGGGCCATGAGAAGGGGGCGCCGACTGAAGCTTTCTTT.

The gene calls are TRBV27 and TRBJ1-1, with TRBD1 matching over 8 bases. Germline values: CDR1 MNHEY, CDR2 SMNVEV (reference sequence). CDR3 length: 15 amino acids. The junction had 9 bases not matched to a gene; V was cut back by 4 bases and J by 5 bases. For the CDR3, the DNA is TGTGCCAGCAGTTCCCATCAGGGGGCACTAACTGAAGCTTTCTTT. Amino acids: CASSSHQGALTEAFF.

The rearrangement joins TRBV7-8 to TRBJ2-2, with D possibly TRBD1 on 6 matching bases. The ends were cut back, 3 bases at V and 7 bases at J, with 15 bases in the middle. Looked up from germline, CDR1 is SGHVS and CDR2 is FQNEAQ. This CDR3 spans 15 amino acids. CDR3 loop: CASSFYGTPNGELFF. The CDR3 DNA reads TGTGCCAGCAGCTTCTACGGGACACCTAACGGGGAGCTGTTTTTT.

The J gene is TRBJ2-3, the V gene TRBV9; the D is unclear. V was clipped by 3 bases and J by 0 bases, with 5 bases between them. This CDR3 is built from 13 residues. The germline V gene has CDR1 SGDLS and CDR2 YYNGEE. CDR3 in DNA: TGTGCCAGCAGCGCCCTGAGCACAGATACGCAGTATTTT. It encodes CASSALSTDTQYF. The entire variable domain, with the rest obtained from reference TRBV9 and TRBJ2-3, is as follows: DSGVTQTPKHLITATGQRVTLRCSPRSGDLSVYWYQQSLDQGLQFLIQYYNGEERAKGNILERFSAQQFPDLHSELNLSSLELGDSALYFCASSALSTDTQYFGPGTRLTVL.

This chain links TRBV18 with TRBJ1-3; D gene ambiguous. V was shortened by 3 bases and J by 3 bases, with 6 bases between the two germline ends. In germline, CDR1 is KGHSH, CDR2 LQKENI. The CDR3 runs to 13 residues. CDR3 DNA sequence: TGTGCCAGCTCACCCCCCGGTGGAAACACCATATATTTT. Translated: CASSPPGGNTIYF.

The V gene is TRBV5-4, the J gene TRBJ2-1, with 12 nucleotides matching TRBD2. Germline CDR1 is SGHNT and CDR2 is YYREEE (reference sequence). V lost 0 bases, J lost 2 bases, and 3 bases stayed unmatched. CDR3 length: 17 amino acids. CDR3 amino acids: CASSLGLAGAAYNEQFF. CDR3 in DNA: TGTGCCAGCAGCTTGGGACTAGCGGGAGCAGCCTACAATGAGCAGTTCTTC.

The rearrangement joins TRBV5-1 to TRBJ2-5, with D hard to call. V lost 0 bases and J 5 bases, leaving 11 bases between the germline ends. There are 14 residues in the CDR3. From germline, CDR1 is SGHRS and CDR2 YFSETQ. For the CDR3, the DNA is TGCGCCAGCAGCTTGGAAAAAGGTGGGGAGACCCAGTACTTC. Amino acids: CASSLEKGGETQYF.

V usage is TRBV7-3 and J usage is TRBJ1-4; D is ambiguous. CDR1 is SGHTA and CDR2 is FQGTGA in the germline V gene. The V end was cut by 2 bases, the J end by 6 bases, with 19 bases between. The CDR3 extends over 17 amino acids. The CDR3 DNA is TGTGCCAGCAGCTTATTGTGTGGAAGGCGAACGGATGAAAAACTGTTTTTT. It codes for CASSLLCGRRTDEKLFF.

This clone has just a few counts. V usage is TRBV19 and J usage is TRBJ1-5; D not resolved. Germline V gene data show CDR1 as LNHDA and CDR2 as SQIVND (reference sequence). The CDR3 contains 14 residues. The ends were cut back, 4 bases at V and 1 base at J, with 8 bases in the middle. Written as DNA, the CDR3 is TGTGCCAGTAGTAGCAGATCCAGCAATCAGCCCCAGCATTTT. This codes for CASSSRSSNQPQHF.

This clone was observed once. This rearrangement joins TRBV4-1 to TRBJ2-2; 7 bases match TRBD1. V shed 5 bases and J 3 bases; nucleotides not matched to a gene: 9. This CDR3 has 16 amino acids. CDR1 and CDR2 from the germline V gene are MGHRA and YSYEKL. The DNA for the CDR3 is TGCGCCAGCAGCAGGGGGCAGGGAGCGGACACCGGGGAGCTGTTTTTT. As protein: CASSRGQGADTGELFF.